The 5 T cell receptor beta chains given below trace back to one sample, sequenced in a study of untreated major depressive disorder. These receptors lack a known antigen. Assay used: immunoSEQ multiplex PCR; TCRdb lists only in-frame clones, some missing. This table holds around 23,000 clones, 91% found once. Overall study results and limits: Depressed patients' CD4+ T cells carried increased TRBV05-01 (Vbeta 5.1) usage versus control CD4+ T cells.

The sample comprised CD4+ T cells from PBMCs. All receptors come from a woman in her 30s with major depressive disorder.

This clone was picked up one time. The chain carries TRBV6-1 and TRBJ1-2; D ambiguous. Trimming pared 4 bases from V and 3 bases from J, leaving 6 bases between. The CDR3 has 12 residues. Germline-derived CDR1 and CDR2 are MNHNS and SASEGT. CDR3: CASSVVYYGYTF. CDR3 DNA sequence: TGTGCCAGCAGTGTCGTGTACTATGGCTACACCTTC.

The V call is TRBV5-1, the J call TRBJ2-5, with TRBD2 matching over 7 bases. The CDR3 extends over 14 amino acids. The trim removed 5 bases at V and 4 bases at J, leaving 8 bases unmatched. Germline CDR1 reads SGHRS; CDR2 reads YFSETQ. CDR3 sequence: CASRAGLVVETQYF. The CDR3 nucleotides read TGCGCCAGCAGGGCTGGACTAGTAGTAGAGACCCAGTACTTC. Full variable domain (remainder filled in from reference TRBV5-1 and TRBJ2-5): KAGVTQTPRYLIKTRGQQVTLSCSPISGHRSVSWYQQTPGQGLQFLFEYFSETQRNKGNFPGRFSGRQFSNSRSEMNVSTLELGDSALYLCASRAGLVVETQYFGPGTRLLVL.

V is TRBV30 and J is TRBJ2-5; D perhaps matches TRBD2 (5 bases). CDR1 is GTSNPN, CDR2 SVGIG, per germline (reference sequence). V shed 2 bases and J shed 3 bases, with 7 bases lying between them. The CDR3 consists of 12 residues. The CDR3 region has the DNA TGTGCCTGGAGTAAGCGGAAAGAGACCCAGTACTTC. Its translation is CAWSKRKETQYF. Combining the CDR3 with reference TRBV30 and TRBJ2-5 gives the whole variable domain SQTIHQWPATLVQPVGSPLSLECTVEGTSNPNLYWYRQAAGRGLQLLFYSVGIGQISSEVPQNLSASRPQDRQFILSSKKLLLSDSGFYLCAWSKRKETQYFGPGTRLLVL.

V and J are TRBV10-3 and TRBJ1-1; D remains ambiguous. Trimming stripped 3 bases from V and 7 bases from J, with 12 bases between. The CDR3 length is 13 residues. Germline CDR1 and CDR2: ENHRY and SYGVKD. CDR3 amino acids: CAISDVRNLEAFF. In nucleotides, the CDR3 is TGTGCCATCAGTGACGTTCGAAACCTTGAAGCTTTCTTT.

The chain couples TRBV5-4 to TRBJ1-2; D might be TRBD1 (6 bases). Trimming left V 0 bases short and J 12 bases short, with 15 bases between. This CDR3 comprises 13 residues. Germline CDR1 SGHNT, CDR2 YYREEE (reference sequence). The CDR3 DNA reads TGTGCCAGCAGCTTGGGTCAGGGGTATAAGGACACCTTC. Its translation is CASSLGQGYKDTF.